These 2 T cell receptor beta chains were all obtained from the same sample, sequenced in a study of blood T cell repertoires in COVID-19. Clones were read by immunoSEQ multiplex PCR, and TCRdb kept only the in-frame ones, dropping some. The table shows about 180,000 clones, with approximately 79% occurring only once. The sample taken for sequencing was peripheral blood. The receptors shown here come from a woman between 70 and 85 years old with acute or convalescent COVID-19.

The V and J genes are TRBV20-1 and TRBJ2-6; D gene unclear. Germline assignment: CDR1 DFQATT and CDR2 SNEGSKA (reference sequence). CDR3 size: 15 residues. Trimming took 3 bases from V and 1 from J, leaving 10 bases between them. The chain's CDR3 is CSASPGRSGANVLTF. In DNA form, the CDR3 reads TGCAGTGCTAGTCCAGGCCGGTCTGGGGCCAACGTCCTGACTTTC.

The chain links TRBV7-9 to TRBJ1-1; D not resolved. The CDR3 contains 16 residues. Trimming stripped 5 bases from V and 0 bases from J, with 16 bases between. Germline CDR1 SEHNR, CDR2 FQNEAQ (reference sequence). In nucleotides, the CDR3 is TGTGCCAGCAGCGAAGGGCGGGGTTACATGAACACTGAAGCTTTCTTT. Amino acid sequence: CASSEGRGYMNTEAFF.